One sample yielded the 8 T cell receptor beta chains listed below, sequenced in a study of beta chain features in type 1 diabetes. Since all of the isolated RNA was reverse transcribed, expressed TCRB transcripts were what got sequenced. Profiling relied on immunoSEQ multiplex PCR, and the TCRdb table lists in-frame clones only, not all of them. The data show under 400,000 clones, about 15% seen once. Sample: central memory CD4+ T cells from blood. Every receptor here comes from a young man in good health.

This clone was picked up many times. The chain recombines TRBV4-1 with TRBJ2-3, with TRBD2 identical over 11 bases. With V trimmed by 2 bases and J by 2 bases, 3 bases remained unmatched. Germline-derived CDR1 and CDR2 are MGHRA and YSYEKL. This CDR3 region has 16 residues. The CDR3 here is CASSQLAGGITDTQYF. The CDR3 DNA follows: TGCGCCAGCAGCCAACTAGCGGGGGGAATCACAGATACGCAGTATTTT.

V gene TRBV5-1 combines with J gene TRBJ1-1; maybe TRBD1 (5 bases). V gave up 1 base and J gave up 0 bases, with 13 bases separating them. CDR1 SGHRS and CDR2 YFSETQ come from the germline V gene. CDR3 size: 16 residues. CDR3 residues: CASSLISSGLNTEAFF. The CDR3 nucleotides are TGCGCCAGCAGCTTGATTAGTTCAGGGTTGAACACTGAAGCTTTCTTT.

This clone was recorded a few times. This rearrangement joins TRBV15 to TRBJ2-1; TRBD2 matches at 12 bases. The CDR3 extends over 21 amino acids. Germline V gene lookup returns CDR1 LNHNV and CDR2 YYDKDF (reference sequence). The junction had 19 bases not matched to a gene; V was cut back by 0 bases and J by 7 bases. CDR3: CATSRDLRDEGPGLAGNEQFF. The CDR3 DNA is TGTGCCACCAGCAGAGATCTCAGGGACGAGGGGCCGGGACTAGCGGGTAATGAGCAGTTCTTC.

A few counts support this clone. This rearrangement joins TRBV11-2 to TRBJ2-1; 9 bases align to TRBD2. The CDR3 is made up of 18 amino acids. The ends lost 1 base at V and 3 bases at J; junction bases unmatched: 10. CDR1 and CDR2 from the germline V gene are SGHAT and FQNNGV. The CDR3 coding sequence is TGTGCCAGCAGCTTAGTGGTTAGCGGGGGACCCAACTACAATGAGCAGTTCTTC. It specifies CASSLVVSGGPNYNEQFF.

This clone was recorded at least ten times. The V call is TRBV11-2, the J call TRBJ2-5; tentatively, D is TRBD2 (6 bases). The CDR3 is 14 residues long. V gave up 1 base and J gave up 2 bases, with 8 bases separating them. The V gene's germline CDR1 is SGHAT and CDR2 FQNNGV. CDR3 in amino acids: CASSLGTTQETQYF. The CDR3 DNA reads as TGTGCCAGCAGCTTAGGGACTACGCAAGAGACCCAGTACTTC.

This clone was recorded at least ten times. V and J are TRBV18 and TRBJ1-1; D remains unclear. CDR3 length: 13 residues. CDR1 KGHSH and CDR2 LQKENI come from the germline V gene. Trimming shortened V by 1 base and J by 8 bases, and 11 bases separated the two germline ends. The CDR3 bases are TGTGCCAGCTCACCACAAGTGGGATCGGAAGCTTTCTTT. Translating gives CASSPQVGSEAFF.

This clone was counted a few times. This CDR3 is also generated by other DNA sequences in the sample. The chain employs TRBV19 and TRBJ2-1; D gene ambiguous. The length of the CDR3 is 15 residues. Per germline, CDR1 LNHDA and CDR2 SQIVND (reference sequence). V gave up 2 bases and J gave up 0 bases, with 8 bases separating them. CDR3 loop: CASSISTGSYNEQFF. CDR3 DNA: TGTGCCAGTAGTATATCGACGGGCTCCTACAATGAGCAGTTCTTC. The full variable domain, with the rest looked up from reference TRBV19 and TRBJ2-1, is DGGITQSPKYLFRKEGQNVTLSCEQNLNHDAMYWYRQDPGQGLRLIYYSQIVNDFQKGDIAEGYSVSREKKESFPLTVTSAQKNPTAFYLCASSISTGSYNEQFFGPGTRLTVL.

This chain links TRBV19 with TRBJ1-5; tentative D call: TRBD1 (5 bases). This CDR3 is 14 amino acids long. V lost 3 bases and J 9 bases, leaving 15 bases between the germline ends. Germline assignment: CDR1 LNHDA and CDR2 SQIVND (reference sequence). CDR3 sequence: CASSMEGSLRPQHF. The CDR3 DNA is TGTGCCAGTAGTATGGAGGGGTCCCTTAGGCCCCAGCATTTT. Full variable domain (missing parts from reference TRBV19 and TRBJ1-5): DGGITQSPKYLFRKEGQNVTLSCEQNLNHDAMYWYRQDPGQGLRLIYYSQIVNDFQKGDIAEGYSVSREKKESFPLTVTSAQKNPTAFYLCASSMEGSLRPQHFGDGTRLSIL.